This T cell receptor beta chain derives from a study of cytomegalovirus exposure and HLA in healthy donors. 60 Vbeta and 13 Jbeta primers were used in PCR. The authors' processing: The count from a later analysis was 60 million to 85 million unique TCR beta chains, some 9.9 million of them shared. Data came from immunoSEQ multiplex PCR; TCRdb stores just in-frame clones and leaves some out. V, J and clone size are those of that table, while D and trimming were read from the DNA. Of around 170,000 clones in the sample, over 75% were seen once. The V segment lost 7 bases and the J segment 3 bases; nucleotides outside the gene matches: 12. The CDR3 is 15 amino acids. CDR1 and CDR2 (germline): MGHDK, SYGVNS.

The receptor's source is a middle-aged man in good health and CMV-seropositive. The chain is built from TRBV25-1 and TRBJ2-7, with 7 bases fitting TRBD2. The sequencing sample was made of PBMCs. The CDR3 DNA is TGTGCCAGCACCCGGTCCGCGGGGGAGTTCTACGAGCAGTACTTC. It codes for CASTRSAGEFYEQYF.